Here is one T cell receptor (beta chain) with its context. Which antigen it targets is not known. No clone much larger than this one lies a single base away; base qualities are absent. This sample is drawn from a study of blood T cell repertoires in COVID-19 (dated by TCRdb to 2020 to 2022). In terms of the full investigation: Samples from collaborators originated in the United States, Italy and Spain and spanned both the acute and convalescent phases of COVID-19. The prospective study material was composed of cDNA or gDNA derived from T cells, B-cell-depleted T cells, or PBMCs. Deeply sampled blood TCRbeta repertoires from subjects exposed to, actively infected with, or recovered from COVID-19 were included in the dataset. The repertoires were released in a freely available public database intended as a resource for research on the immune response to SARS-CoV-2. The samples were drawn from two sources: the first 160 participants of the ongoing ImmuneRACE study, and 1,254 subjects contributed by 6 global collaborators. Sample metadata almost always included a de-identified subject ID, COVID-19 status, age in years and sex. Where available, HLA class I and class II types were obtained from metadata supplied by the sample provider rather than from assay-based typing.

The immunoSEQ Assay, a bias-controlled multiplex PCR, was used to amplify TCRbeta CDR3 regions from genomic DNA. From the authors' description of their analysis: Nucleated cell counts per sample were estimated from amplification of reference gene primers within the assay. Sequence reads were collapsed and filtered to measure the absolute abundance of every unique TCRbeta CDR3 rearrangement. For each sample, productive Simpson clonality was calculated by taking the square root of Simpson's diversity index across productive rearrangements. Not all clones reach the TCRdb copy of this immuneACCESS table, which keeps in-frame sequences only. Checked studies attribute under half of the gap to unresolved V genes and leave the rest unexplained. That table furnishes V, J and clone size, whereas the DNA furnished D and trimming. Within this sample are 130,000 to 150,000 clones, with approximately 88% of them counted one time only. Around 5% of the sample is in the top ten clones.

Collaborating institutions collected whole blood in K2EDTA tubes following their own protocols. For TCRbeta analysis, collaborators shipped samples in one of three forms: frozen whole blood, isolated PBMCs, or DNA extracted from either of those sample types. The trim is 0 bases for V and 7 bases for J, with a gap of 14 bases between the germline ends. The cysteine opens and the phenylalanine closes a CDR3 of 15 amino acids. Just the 45-base CDR3 DNA is kept, in frame starting at base 1. From a lookup of the germline V gene (reference sequence), CDR1 and CDR2 are SGHNT and YYREEE. Results and caveats for the whole study, not just this receptor: The amount of clinical and demographic metadata varied by source and participant and was provided uncurated.

The TCR comes from a human donor in a cohort sampled during active COVID-19. The sequenced sample was peripheral blood. The sequence links TRBV5-4 to TRBJ2-1; the D segment could be TRBD1, given 5 matching bases. The DNA sequence is as follows: TGTGCCAGCAGCTTGGGGACAACGCCCCAAAATGAGCAGTTCTTC. The encoded protein is CASSLGTTPQNEQFF.